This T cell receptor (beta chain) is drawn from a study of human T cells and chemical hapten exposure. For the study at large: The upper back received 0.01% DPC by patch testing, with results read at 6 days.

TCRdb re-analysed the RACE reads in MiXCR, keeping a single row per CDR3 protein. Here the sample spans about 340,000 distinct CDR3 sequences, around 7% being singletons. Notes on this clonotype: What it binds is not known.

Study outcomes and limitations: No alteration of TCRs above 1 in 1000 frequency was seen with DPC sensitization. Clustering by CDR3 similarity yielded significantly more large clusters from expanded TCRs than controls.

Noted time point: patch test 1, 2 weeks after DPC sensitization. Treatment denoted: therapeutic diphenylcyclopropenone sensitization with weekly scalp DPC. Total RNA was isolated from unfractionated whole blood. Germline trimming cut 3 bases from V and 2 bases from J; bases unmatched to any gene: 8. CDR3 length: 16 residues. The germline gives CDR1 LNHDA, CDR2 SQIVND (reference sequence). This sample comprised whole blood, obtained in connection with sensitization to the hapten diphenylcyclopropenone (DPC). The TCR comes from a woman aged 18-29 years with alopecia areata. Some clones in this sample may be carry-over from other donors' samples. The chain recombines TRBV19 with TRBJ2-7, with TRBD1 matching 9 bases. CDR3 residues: CASSISTGTGPYEQYF. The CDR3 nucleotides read TGTGCCAGTAGTATCTCGACCGGGACAGGGCCCTACGAGCAGTACTTC.